This section outlines one T cell receptor beta chain sequence together with its context. A roughly 9.3 ml volume of fresh peripheral blood provided the PBMCs. This entry comes from a study of T cells in Graves' hyperthyroidism and ophthalmopathy. Amplification of TCR beta CDR3 regions was performed using RNA transcripts as template. HTBI primers drove first-round RT-PCR of the TCR CDR3. TCRdb reprocessed the multiplex PCR reads via MiXCR and lists one record per CDR3 protein. The table shows around 350,000 distinct CDR3 sequences, with more than 12% occurring only once. This clonotype was sampled from a woman aged 25 to 39 with Graves' ophthalmopathy. Input material: blood.

The CDR3 DNA follows: TGTGCCAGCAGGAAGATCTCTGGAAACACCATATATTTT. Amino acids: CASRKISGNTIYF. V is TRBV6-1 and J is TRBJ1-3, with unresolved D. The CDR3 runs to 13 residues. The germline V gene encodes CDR1 MNHNS and CDR2 SASEGT. The V and J ends lost 6 bases and 0 bases respectively, with 6 bases between them.